Below, one TCR beta chain is given with its context. Its target is unknown. The CDR3 runs to 16 residues. V trimming: 3 bases; J trimming: 4 bases; junction bases outside the gene matches: 12. Germline CDR1 reads KGHSH; CDR2 reads LQKENI. The source of the sample is a study of shared clonotypes between healthy human individuals. Notes on the study in general: The genetic and exposure-history diversity represented was limited by few donors.

Among the unsorted PBMC samples, replicate PCRs used around 0.3 ug DNA, roughly 30,000 T cell genomes. Here immunoSEQ multiplex PCR was the method, and the copy in TCRdb shows in-frame clones only, minus some. The sample includes 450,000 to 500,000 clones, 76% of them seen just once. The chain carries TRBV18 and TRBJ2-7, with TRBD1 identical over 7 bases. This TCR came from a woman between 40 and 55 years old in good health. Some clones in this sample may be carry-over from other donors' samples. The sample taken for sequencing was PBMCs. The DNA of the CDR3 is TGTGCCAGCTCACCCCGGACAGGAAGAGACCGGTACGAGCAGTACTTC. This codes for CASSPRTGRDRYEQYF.